The 16 T cell receptor beta chains below come from one sample, sequenced in a study of human T cells and chemical hapten exposure. TCRdb re-called the RACE reads through MiXCR, storing one row per CDR3 protein. The sample has 350,000 to 450,000 distinct CDR3 sequences; 4.5% to 5.5% are singletons. Time point indicated: pre-sensitization, week 0. Treatment of the sample: therapeutic diphenylcyclopropenone sensitization with weekly scalp DPC. The specimen comprised whole blood, sampled in connection with sensitization to the hapten diphenylcyclopropenone (DPC). The source of these receptors is a woman between 50 and 59 years old with alopecia areata. Some clones in this sample may be carry-over from other donors' samples.

The J gene is TRBJ1-5, the V gene TRBV5-1; TRBD1 matches at 9 bases. This CDR3 is built from 14 residues. Germline V gene sequence: CDR1 SGHRS, CDR2 YFSETQ. The J segment lost 7 bases and the V segment lost 5 bases, leaving 7 bases of the junction unmatched. Written as DNA, the CDR3 is TGCGCCAGCAGGGAAGGACAGGGGAGCCAGCCCCAGCATTTT. The encoded protein is CASREGQGSQPQHF.

This clonotype was found a few times. This chain joins TRBV11-2 and TRBJ2-1; 9 bases are shared with TRBD2. CDR1 and CDR2 (germline): SGHAT, FQNNGV. V was pared by 4 bases and J by 6 bases, with 4 bases of the junction left unmatched. The CDR3 has 14 residues. The CDR3 sequence is CASSSGLAFNEQFF. CDR3 coding DNA: TGTGCCAGCAGCTCCGGACTAGCGTTCAATGAGCAGTTCTTC.

This clonotype was seen repeatedly, ten times or more. V and J are TRBV3-1 and TRBJ1-5; 11 nucleotides align to TRBD1. Germline lookup yields CDR1 LGHDT and CDR2 YNNKEL (reference sequence). V trimming: 4 bases; J trimming: 4 bases; junction bases outside the gene matches: 3. The CDR3 runs to 15 residues. The CDR3 is CASSRGTGGNQPQHF. The CDR3, as DNA: TGTGCCAGCAGCCGCGGGACAGGGGGTAATCAGCCCCAGCATTTT.

V and J are TRBV4-3 and TRBJ1-6; a possible D gene is TRBD1 (5 bases). Looked up from germline, CDR1 is LGHNA and CDR2 is YSLEER. V was clipped by 0 bases and J by 7 bases, with 13 bases between them. This CDR3 comprises 16 residues. CDR3 residues: CASSQEHWGGNSPLHF. The DNA for the CDR3 is TGCGCCAGCAGCCAAGAACACTGGGGCGGGAATTCACCCCTCCACTTT.

There are many counts of this clonotype. CDR3 nucleotides: TGTGCCACCAGCAGAGCCGGCAGCGGCTCTGGAAACACCATATATTTT. Translated, it gives CATSRAGSGSGNTIYF. J is TRBJ1-3 and V is TRBV15; D is ambiguous. CDR1 is LNHNV, CDR2 YYDKDF, per germline (reference sequence). The CDR3 sequence is 16 residues long. Trimming shortened V by 1 base and J by 0 bases, and 10 bases separated the two germline ends.

This clonotype was seen many times. This chain joins TRBV28 and TRBJ1-1, with a tentative D call TRBD1 (5 bases). V was cut by 3 bases and J by 3 bases, with 23 bases left in between. CDR1 MDHEN and CDR2 SYDVKM come from the germline V gene. This CDR3 contains 18 residues. The CDR3 sequence is CASSFNVGPLWGDTEAFF. DNA of the CDR3: TGTGCCAGCAGTTTTAACGTGGGCCCCCTCTGGGGGGACACTGAAGCTTTCTTT.

The rearrangement links TRBV27 to TRBJ1-5; D remains unclear. V was shortened by 6 bases and J by 1 base, with 13 bases between the two germline ends. This CDR3 is built from 15 residues. Germline V gene data show CDR1 as MNHEY and CDR2 as SMNVEV (reference sequence). CDR3 protein: CASSPAPGSNQPQHF. In DNA, the CDR3 is TGTGCCAGCAGCCCCGCCCCGGGGAGCAATCAGCCCCAGCATTTT.

This clonotype was detected ten times or more. The V and J genes are TRBV20-1 and TRBJ2-3, with D maybe TRBD2 (5 bases). Germline-derived CDR1 and CDR2 are DFQATT and SNEGSKA (reference sequence). V shed 6 bases and J shed 4 bases, with 17 bases lying between them. The CDR3 covers 14 residues. The CDR3 loop reads CSAEARGSPDTQYF. DNA of the CDR3: TGCAGTGCCGAAGCTCGGGGTTCTCCAGATACGCAGTATTTT.

This clonotype occurred a few times. This chain links TRBV18 with TRBJ1-2; 7 nucleotides align to TRBD1. Germline loops: CDR1 KGHSH, CDR2 LQKENI. The CDR3 has 13 amino acids. Trimming at V came to 6 bases and at J to 7 bases, leaving 8 bases not matched to a gene. CDR3 region: CASSLQGQSGYTF. As DNA, the CDR3 is TGTGCCAGCTCTCTACAGGGGCAGAGTGGCTACACCTTC.

There are many counts of this clonotype. The V call is TRBV11-2, the J call TRBJ1-2; TRBD1 aligns across 7 bases. This CDR3 has 16 amino acids. V lost 5 bases to trimming and J lost 5 bases; unmatched junction nucleotides: 14. From germline, CDR1 is SGHAT and CDR2 FQNNGV. The CDR3 here is CASSLNPGQSLYGYTF. The CDR3 DNA is TGTGCCAGCAGCCTCAACCCGGGACAGAGCTTATATGGCTACACCTTC.

This clonotype occurred many times. The chain links TRBV27 to TRBJ2-7; D unresolved. The germline V gene encodes CDR1 MNHEY and CDR2 SMNVEV (reference sequence). Trimming cost V 6 bases and J 5 bases, with 17 bases left between them. The CDR3 contains 14 residues. CDR3 residues: CASRDILYRDEQYF. CDR3 DNA sequence: TGTGCCAGCAGAGATATTCTCTATCGTGACGAGCAGTACTTC.

This clonotype was observed many times. The CDR3 spells CASSYSPGLAGETEQYF. The CDR3 bases are TGTGCCAGCAGTTACTCTCCGGGGCTAGCGGGAGAAACGGAGCAGTACTTC. The rearrangement links TRBV6-5 to TRBJ2-7, with TRBD2 matching over 10 bases. The V gene's germline CDR1 is MNHEY and CDR2 SVGAGI. Unmatched junction bases numbered 12, after V lost 0 bases and J lost 7 bases. The CDR3 runs to 17 residues.

J is TRBJ1-5 and V is TRBV21-1. TRBV21-1 is tagged as a pseudogene. The length of the CDR3 is 15 residues. CDR3 nucleotide sequence: TGTGCCAGCAGCAACACGGGCCTGCCTTCGGAGCCCCAGCATTTT. Residues: CASSNTGLPSEPQHF.

The V gene is TRBV18, the J gene TRBJ2-1, with D perhaps matching TRBD1 or TRBD2 (6 bases each). There are 15 residues in the CDR3. CDR1 and CDR2 (germline): KGHSH, LQKENI. Trimming removed 3 bases from V and 9 bases from J, with 18 bases in between. The CDR3 nucleotides read TGTGCCAGCTCACCTTCCCTAGGGGGAGGTGGTGAGCAGTTCTTC. It translates to CASSPSLGGGGEQFF. Drawing the rest from reference TRBV18 and TRBJ2-1, the complete variable domain is NAGVMQNPRHLVRRRGQEARLRCSPMKGHSHVYWYRQLPEEGLKFMVYLQKENIIDESGMPKERFSAEFPKEGPSILRIQQVVRGDSAAYFCASSPSLGGGGEQFFGPGTRLTVL.

This clonotype was counted only a few times. The rearrangement links TRBV28 to TRBJ2-3; no clear D. The CDR3 length is 13 residues. Germline assignment: CDR1 MDHEN and CDR2 SYDVKM. Trimming removed 10 bases at V and 2 bases at J, with 13 bases between. The CDR3 sequence is CANPPEFTDTQYF. CDR3 nucleotides: TGTGCCAACCCCCCGGAGTTCACAGATACGCAGTATTTT.

The sample holds many counts of this clonotype. J is TRBJ2-1 and V is TRBV12-3 or TRBV12-4; tentatively, D is TRBD1 (6 bases). CDR3 length equals 15 residues. Deletions cut 7 bases from V and 2 bases from J, with 15 bases between. The CDR3 is CASTTSDSPYNEQFF. Here the CDR3 DNA reads TGTGCCAGCACCACCTCGGACAGCCCCTACAATGAGCAGTTCTTC.